This T cell receptor (beta chain) stems from a study of cytomegalovirus exposure and HLA in healthy donors. Sequenced by immunoSEQ multiplex PCR; TCRdb stores in-frame clones only, minus some. The data show more than 250,000 clones, roughly 88% seen once. With 0 bases removed from V and 6 bases from J, the gap between germline ends came to 9 bases. Germline CDR1 reads MGHRA; CDR2 reads YSYEKL. The CDR3 has 14 amino acids. Sequencing was performed on PBMCs. The J gene is TRBJ1-5, the V gene TRBV4-1; TRBD1 is a possible D gene (6 bases). The receptor's source is a young woman in good health and CMV-seronegative. The DNA of the CDR3 is TGCGCCAGCAGCCAAGAAACAGGGACTCAGCCCCAGCATTTT. It is translated as CASSQETGTQPQHF.